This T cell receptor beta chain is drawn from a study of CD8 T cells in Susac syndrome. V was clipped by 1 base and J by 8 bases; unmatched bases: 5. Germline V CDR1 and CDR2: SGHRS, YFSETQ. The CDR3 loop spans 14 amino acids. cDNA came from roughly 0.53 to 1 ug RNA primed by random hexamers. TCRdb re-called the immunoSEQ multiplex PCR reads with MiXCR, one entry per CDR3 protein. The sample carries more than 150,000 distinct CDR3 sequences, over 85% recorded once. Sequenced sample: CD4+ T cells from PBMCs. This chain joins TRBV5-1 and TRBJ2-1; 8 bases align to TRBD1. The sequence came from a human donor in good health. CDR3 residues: CASSLSQQGDEQFF. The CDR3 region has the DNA TGCGCCAGCAGCTTGTCCCAACAGGGGGATGAGCAGTTCTTC.